The clone carrying this TCR beta chain was counted a few times. Original analysis: Nucleated cell number was recorded as an estimate derived from reference gene primer amplification. The assay was immunoSEQ multiplex PCR, and TCRdb's table has in-frame clones only and misses some. That table furnishes V, J and clone size, whereas the DNA furnished D and trimming. The sample contains about 170,000 clones, around 86% of which appear only once. This record belongs to a study of blood T cell repertoires in COVID-19. In the study overall: Specimens from acute and convalescent COVID-19 originated in the United States, Italy and Spain. Sources were T cells, B-cell-depleted T cells, or PBMCs; the material itself was cDNA or gDNA.

The clonotype was recovered from a man aged 70 or older with acute or convalescent COVID-19. Specimen: peripheral blood.

The CDR3 reads CASSFKRGAVTYEQYF. DNA of the CDR3: TGTGCCAGCAGCTTCAAACGGGGGGCCGTAACCTACGAGCAGTACTTC. V is TRBV5-4 and J is TRBJ2-7, with D maybe TRBD2 (7 bases). This CDR3 comprises 16 residues. V lost 2 bases and J 2 bases, leaving 17 bases between the germline ends. Germline V gene data show CDR1 as SGHNT and CDR2 as YYREEE (reference sequence).